This is a list of T cell receptor beta chains from one sample in a study of blood T cell repertoires in COVID-19. This table comes from immunoSEQ multiplex PCR, and its TCRdb copy is limited to in-frame clones, with some not included. The table has roughly 250,000 clones, roughly 89% seen once; the top ten hold under 0.95%. Sequencing was carried out using peripheral blood. These receptors originate from a young man with acute or convalescent COVID-19. CDR3s include the opening cysteine and the closing phenylalanine or tryptophan. The D gene is left open where the match is weak.

CDR3aa: CASSQNRGRGEQYF
CDR3nt: TGTGCCAGCAGTCAGAACAGGGGGCGAGGCGAGCAGTACTTC
j_gene: TRBJ2-7
v_gene: TRBV6-6
d_gene: TRBD1

CDR3aa: CASSLGQYGYTF
CDR3nt: TGTGCCAGCAGTTTGGGACAATACGGCTACACCTTC
j_gene: TRBJ1-2
v_gene: TRBV12-3/TRBV12-4
d_gene: NA

CDR3aa: CASSQVGADRGYGYTF
CDR3nt: TGTGCCAGCAGCCAAGTAGGAGCAGACAGGGGCTATGGCTACACCTTC
j_gene: TRBJ1-2
v_gene: TRBV3-1/TRBV3-2
d_gene: TRBD1

CDR3aa: CASSRWRDSGANVLTF
CDR3nt: TGTGCCAGCAGCAGATGGAGGGACTCTGGGGCCAACGTCCTGACTTTC
j_gene: TRBJ2-6
v_gene: TRBV9
d_gene: NA

CDR3aa: CASSWGDKFSYEQYF
CDR3nt: TGCGCCAGCAGCTGGGGAGACAAATTTTCCTACGAGCAGTACTTC
j_gene: TRBJ2-7
v_gene: TRBV5-1
d_gene: NA

CDR3aa: CASSEASEAFF
CDR3nt: TGTGCCAGCAGTGAAGCGTCCGAGGCTTTCTTT
j_gene: TRBJ1-1
v_gene: TRBV6-1
d_gene: NA

CDR3aa: CASSLVETGELGYGYTF
CDR3nt: TGTGCCAGCAGCTTGGTTGAGACAGGGGAACTCGGCTATGGCTACACCTTC
j_gene: TRBJ1-2
v_gene: TRBV5-8
d_gene: TRBD1

CDR3aa: CASSFVGRGSFDSEAFF
CDR3nt: TGTGCCAGCAGCTTTGTCGGCAGGGGAAGTTTCGACTCTGAAGCTTTCTTT
j_gene: TRBJ1-1
v_gene: TRBV5-4
d_gene: NA

CDR3aa: CASLRGRNEKLFF
CDR3nt: TGTGCCAGCCTTAGAGGGCGTAATGAAAAACTGTTTTTT
j_gene: TRBJ1-4
v_gene: TRBV28
d_gene: NA

CDR3aa: CASSKQGYQPQHF
CDR3nt: TGTGCCAGCAGCAAACAGGGGTATCAGCCCCAGCATTTT
j_gene: TRBJ1-5
v_gene: TRBV11-2
d_gene: TRBD1

CDR3aa: CASSGRQGVTDTQYF
CDR3nt: TGTGCCAGCAGCGGCAGGCAGGGGGTCACAGATACGCAGTATTTT
j_gene: TRBJ2-3
v_gene: TRBV7-9
d_gene: TRBD1

CDR3aa: CAWSREYYEKLFF
CDR3nt: TGTGCCTGGAGTAGAGAGTATTATGAAAAACTGTTTTTT
j_gene: TRBJ1-4
v_gene: TRBV30
d_gene: NA

CDR3aa: CASSLIISVGSTEAFF
CDR3nt: TGTGCCAGCAGTTTAATAATTAGTGTGGGCAGCACTGAAGCTTTCTTT
j_gene: TRBJ1-1
v_gene: TRBV28
d_gene: NA

CDR3aa: CASSYRDAGGYGYTF
CDR3nt: TGTGCCAGCAGTTACCGTGATGCGGGAGGCTATGGCTACACCTTC
j_gene: TRBJ1-2
v_gene: TRBV6-5
d_gene: NA

CDR3aa: CASSPLRATGGTDTQYF
CDR3nt: TGTGCCAGCAGCCCTCTCCGGGCCACGGGGGGAACAGATACGCAGTATTTT
j_gene: TRBJ2-3
v_gene: TRBV7-9
d_gene: TRBD2

CDR3aa: CATSDYSGRATNEQFF
CDR3nt: TGTGCCACCAGTGATTATAGCGGGAGGGCCACCAATGAGCAGTTCTTC
j_gene: TRBJ2-1
v_gene: TRBV24-1
d_gene: TRBD2

CDR3aa: CASSLGGARDYEQYF
CDR3nt: TGTGCCAGCAGTTTGGGGGGGGCAAGGGACTACGAGCAGTACTTC
j_gene: TRBJ2-7
v_gene: TRBV28
d_gene: NA

CDR3aa: CGCYSNYGYTF
CDR3nt: TGTGGTTGTTACTCTAACTATGGCTACACCTTC
j_gene: TRBJ1-2
v_gene: TRBV28
d_gene: NA

CDR3aa: CASSQLQGYYGYTF
CDR3nt: TGTGCCAGCAGCCAATTACAGGGGTACTATGGCTACACCTTC
j_gene: TRBJ1-2
v_gene: TRBV14
d_gene: TRBD1

CDR3aa: CASSSGVYNSPLHF
CDR3nt: TGTGCCAGCAGTTCAGGGGTTTATAATTCACCCCTCCACTTT
j_gene: TRBJ1-6
v_gene: TRBV2
d_gene: NA

CDR3aa: CASSYPGQTGTEAFF
CDR3nt: TGTGCCAGCAGCTATCCGGGACAGACGGGAACTGAAGCTTTCTTT
j_gene: TRBJ1-1
v_gene: TRBV5-6
d_gene: TRBD1

CDR3aa: CASRPEPGQGTYEQYF
CDR3nt: TGTGCCAGCAGACCTGAACCGGGACAGGGGACCTACGAGCAGTACTTC
j_gene: TRBJ2-7
v_gene: TRBV25-1
d_gene: TRBD1

CDR3aa: CASSIGGVGDTQYF
CDR3nt: TGTGCCAGTAGTATAGGGGGGGTGGGAGATACGCAGTATTTT
j_gene: TRBJ2-3
v_gene: TRBV19
d_gene: NA